This entry features one T cell receptor (beta chain) sequence. CDR3 length equals 14 residues. Looked up from germline, CDR1 is SGHDT and CDR2 is YYEEEE. After skipping T cell sorting, the authors isolated total RNA from whole blood. The data were obtained in a study of monozygotic twins with inflammatory bowel disease. TCRdb re-called the 5' RACE reads and catalogs CDR3 proteins one per entry, DNA excluded. The sample is made up of a few hundred thousand distinct CDR3 sequences, and the top ten hold less than 2% of it. The TCR was taken from a human donor with ulcerative colitis or Crohn's disease, or a healthy co-twin of an affected twin (not recorded which). The sequenced material came from blood. The chain is built from TRBV5-6 and TRBJ1-2. The CDR3: CASSMLDGIQGYTF.